The 25 T cell receptor beta chains below come from one sample, sequenced in a study of blood T cells in healthy people across ages. A sample-barcoded 5' primer and a J-beta primer mix were used in a second PCR of about 7 to 12 cycles. TCRdb reanalysed the 5' RACE reads using MiXCR and keeps one entry per CDR3 protein. The sample has under 750,000 distinct CDR3 sequences; around 50% are singletons. Input material: blood. The receptors come from a man older than 75 in good health.

This chain joins TRBV20-1 and TRBJ2-7; unclear D gene. Trimming took off 4 bases at V and 2 bases at J, with 12 bases between the two ends. There are 13 residues in the CDR3. Germline CDR1 and CDR2: DFQATT and SNEGSKA (reference sequence). For the CDR3, the DNA is TGCAGTGCTACATCCCGGGCCGCCTACGAGCAGTACTTC. Translation gives CSATSRAAYEQYF.

This clonotype was recorded only once. This chain links TRBV6-2 or TRBV6-3 with TRBJ1-1; tentatively, D is TRBD1 (6 bases). CDR1 is MNHEY and CDR2 is SVGEGT in the germline V gene. The CDR3 has 14 residues. V lost 5 bases to trimming and J lost 6 bases, with 16 bases between them. The CDR3 region has the DNA TGTGCCAGCAGTGGCCGGGGGGCAGTTTCTGAAGCTTTCTTT. As protein: CASSGRGAVSEAFF.

The chain carries TRBV6-6 and TRBJ2-5, with D maybe TRBD1 (5 bases). The CDR3 spans 13 residues. The germline V and J ends were trimmed by 4 bases and 13 bases, with 19 bases remaining between them. From germline, CDR1 is MNHNY and CDR2 SVGAGI (reference sequence). DNA for the CDR3: TGTGCCAGCAGTTCGGACACAGTGATCTGGTGGTACTTC. This sequence encodes CASSSDTVIWWYF.

The genes are TRBV20-1 and TRBJ2-5; D remains ambiguous. V gave up 0 bases and J gave up 11 bases, with 16 bases separating them. Germline CDR1 DFQATT, CDR2 SNEGSKA (reference sequence). The CDR3 totals 13 residues. The CDR3, as DNA: TGCAGTGCTAGAGATGACAAGCGCGAGGCACAGTACTTC. It is translated as CSARDDKREAQYF.

CDR3 DNA: TGTGCCAGCAGTCGGGACCCTGACACCGGGGAGCTGTTTTTT. It specifies CASSRDPDTGELFF. The genes are TRBV7-9 and TRBJ2-2, with D possibly called TRBD1 or TRBD2 (5 bases each). The CDR3 is made up of 14 amino acids. Between the trimmed V and J ends, which lost 6 bases and 3 bases, there was a span of 11 bases. Per the germline V gene, CDR1 is SEHNR and CDR2 is FQNEAQ (reference sequence).

Worth noting for this clonotype: A read error may explain this, as a much larger clone is one base away. The chain has TRBV6-5 and TRBJ2-1; D gene ambiguous. Germline V CDR1 and CDR2: MNHEY, SVGAGI. This CDR3 has 14 amino acids. CDR3 sequence (DNA): TGTGCCAACAGTTACCTGGGCGGCTCCGATGAGCAGTTCTTC. This codes for CANSYLGGSDEQFF.

The J gene is TRBJ2-3, the V gene TRBV2, with no clear D. The germline V and J ends were trimmed by 7 bases and 4 bases, with 9 bases remaining between them. Germline CDR1 SNHLY, CDR2 FYNNEI. The CDR3 is 12 residues long. The CDR3 DNA sequence: TGTGCCAGCAAGGAAGGCCCAGATACGCAGTATTTT. This gives the protein CASKEGPDTQYF.

V and J are TRBV20-1 and TRBJ1-2; 9 bases line up with TRBD1. V shed 5 bases and J 8 bases; nucleotides not matched to a gene: 9. The length of the CDR3 is 13 residues. Germline loops: CDR1 DFQATT, CDR2 SNEGSKA (reference sequence). The CDR3 region is CSAYRGQAGGYTF. In DNA, the CDR3 is TGCAGTGCTTACAGGGGGCAGGCTGGGGGCTACACCTTC.

The chain links TRBV6-6 to TRBJ1-3; unclear D gene. V lost 2 bases and J 0 bases, leaving 8 bases between the germline ends. This CDR3 contains 15 residues. Germline V gene data show CDR1 as MNHNY and CDR2 as SVGAGI (reference sequence). The CDR3 DNA reads TGTGCCAGCAGTTACCTCCCTACCTCTGGAAACACCATATATTTT. This codes for CASSYLPTSGNTIYF.

There are a few counts of this clonotype. The chain joins TRBV6-1 to TRBJ2-3, with 15 bases aligning to TRBD2. The CDR3 has 17 amino acids. With V trimmed by 5 bases and J by 5 bases, 8 bases remained unmatched. The germline gives CDR1 MNHNS, CDR2 SASEGT. The CDR3 nucleotides read TGTGCCAGCAGTCCCGGACTAGCGGGAGGGCCGGGAGATACGCAGTATTTT. Translating it yields CASSPGLAGGPGDTQYF.

This clonotype was counted once. The chain employs TRBV10-3 and TRBJ2-3; D perhaps matches TRBD1 (5 bases). Germline assignment: CDR1 ENHRY and CDR2 SYGVKD. The CDR3 spans 13 residues. Trimming cost V 6 bases and J 5 bases, with 12 bases left between them. CDR3 sequence (DNA): TGTGCCATCAGGAATGGAAGGGGAGATACGCAGTATTTT. It is translated as CAIRNGRGDTQYF.

This clonotype was recorded a few times. J is TRBJ2-3 and V is TRBV6-2 or TRBV6-3, with 11 bases identical to TRBD2. CDR3 length: 15 residues. J was trimmed by 2 bases and V by 8 bases; bases with no gene match: 6. From germline, CDR1 is MNHEY and CDR2 SVGEGT. CDR3 sequence (DNA): TGTGCCAGCTACGGACTAGCGGGTTACACAGATACGCAGTATTTT. It specifies CASYGLAGYTDTQYF.

V gene TRBV7-2 combines with J gene TRBJ2-7; 11 bases are shared with TRBD2. Germline V CDR1 and CDR2: SGHTA, FQGNSA. V was clipped by 4 bases and J by 6 bases; unmatched bases: 8. The CDR3 loop spans 15 amino acids. CDR3 amino acids: CASSSNSGGALEQYF. The CDR3 DNA reads TGTGCCAGCAGCTCCAATAGCGGGGGGGCCCTCGAGCAGTACTTC.

The chain recombines TRBV20-1 with TRBJ1-6; D call uncertain. Germline lookup yields CDR1 DFQATT and CDR2 SNEGSKA (reference sequence). V was pared by 5 bases and J by 0 bases, with 14 bases between. The CDR3 totals 16 residues. CDR3 amino acids: CSALSDRSSYNSPLHF. The DNA of the CDR3 is TGCAGTGCTTTAAGCGACCGGAGCTCCTATAATTCACCCCTCCACTTT.

This clonotype occurred once. The rearrangement uses TRBV2 and TRBJ2-1, with 9 bases aligning to TRBD1. The CDR3 runs 15 residues. Germline assignment: CDR1 SNHLY and CDR2 FYNNEI. V was pared by 5 bases and J by 4 bases, with 6 bases of the junction left unmatched. Here the CDR3 DNA reads TGTGCCAGCAGTTTCGGACAGGGGAGGTACAATGAGCAGTTCTTC. Translation gives CASSFGQGRYNEQFF.

This sequence joins TRBV3-1 and TRBJ1-2; tentative D call: TRBD1 (5 bases). V was shortened by 1 base and J by 4 bases, with 13 bases between the two germline ends. Germline-derived CDR1 and CDR2 are LGHDT and YNNKEL (reference sequence). This CDR3 region has 15 residues. The CDR3 sequence is CASSQVGGRVYGYTF. The CDR3 region has the DNA TGTGCCAGCAGCCAAGTTGGGGGAAGGGTCTATGGCTACACCTTC.

This clonotype was counted a few times. The CDR3 region is CASSELRRGRADTQYF. The DNA of the CDR3 is TGTGCCAGCAGTGAGCTTCGCAGGGGCAGGGCAGATACGCAGTATTTT. V gene TRBV2 combines with J gene TRBJ2-3; D is possibly TRBD1 (6 bases). From germline, CDR1 is SNHLY and CDR2 FYNNEI. Trimming stripped 3 bases from V and 4 bases from J, with 17 bases between. The length of the CDR3 is 16 residues.

This clonotype turned up a few times. The chain is built from TRBV12-3 or TRBV12-4 and TRBJ2-1, with 8 nucleotides matching TRBD2. The CDR3 is 16 amino acids. Trimming took 6 bases from V and 3 from J; bases not matched to a gene: 10. CDR3 in DNA: TGTGCCAGCAGCCACCCGGGACTAGTGCGCTACAATGAGCAGTTCTTC. It encodes CASSHPGLVRYNEQFF.

As for this clonotype: This sequence may be a read error, since a much larger clone differs from it by one base. The gene calls are TRBV5-4 and TRBJ2-3, with 13 bases lining up with TRBD2. Germline CDR1 is SGHNT and CDR2 is YYREEE (reference sequence). The CDR3 covers 15 residues. Unmatched junction bases numbered 4, after V lost 4 bases and J lost 5 bases. CDR3 residues: CASSPGTSGKDTQYF. DNA of the CDR3: TGTGCCAGCAGCCCCGGGACTAGCGGGAAAGATACGCAGTATTTT.

This clonotype occurred a few times. This sequence joins TRBV20-1 and TRBJ2-1; 7 bases line up with TRBD2. This CDR3 has 15 residues. The germline V gene has CDR1 DFQATT and CDR2 SNEGSKA (reference sequence). Unmatched junction bases numbered 7, after V lost 3 bases and J lost 2 bases. CDR3 bases: TGCAGTGCTAGTCGCGCTAGCGGTGCCTACAATGAGCAGTTCTTC. Protein product: CSASRASGAYNEQFF.

The V gene is TRBV27, the J gene TRBJ1-6, with D perhaps matching TRBD1 (5 bases). The germline V gene encodes CDR1 MNHEY and CDR2 SMNVEV (reference sequence). CDR3 length equals 14 residues. Trimming took off 7 bases at V and 10 bases at J, with 17 bases between the two ends. The CDR3 loop reads CASTKPGAISPLHF. The DNA for the CDR3 is TGTGCCAGCACTAAACCCGGGGCAATCTCACCCCTCCACTTT.

This chain joins TRBV27 and TRBJ2-7, with D possibly being TRBD1 (6 bases). The V end was cut by 5 bases, the J end by 3 bases, with 14 bases between. The CDR3 is 14 amino acids. Germline lookup yields CDR1 MNHEY and CDR2 SMNVEV (reference sequence). For the CDR3, the DNA is TGTGCCAGCAGTCCTGGGACATGGAACTACGAGCAGTACTTC. Translated: CASSPGTWNYEQYF.

The chain employs TRBV2 and TRBJ1-4; possibly TRBD1 for D (6 bases). V lost 5 bases, J lost 4 bases, and 14 bases lay in between. CDR3 length: 15 residues. Germline CDR1 and CDR2: SNHLY and FYNNEI. CDR3 sequence: CASSWGGRLNEKLFF. In DNA form, the CDR3 reads TGTGCCAGCAGTTGGGGGGGGCGGCTTAATGAAAAACTGTTTTTT.

The chain carries TRBV12-3 or TRBV12-4 and TRBJ2-3; either TRBD1 or TRBD2 may fit D (5 bases each). With 5 bases removed from V and 0 bases from J, the gap between germline ends came to 15 bases. There are 16 residues in the CDR3. The CDR3 spells CASSGYRRLSTDTQYF. In nucleotides, the CDR3 is TGTGCCAGCAGTGGTTACAGGAGGCTAAGCACAGATACGCAGTATTTT.

This clonotype was observed a few times. The rearrangement joins TRBV20-1 to TRBJ2-3, with TRBD2 identical over 9 bases. Trimming at V came to 1 base and at J to 4 bases, leaving 9 bases not matched to a gene. Germline CDR1 reads DFQATT; CDR2 reads SNEGSKA (reference sequence). The CDR3 extends over 16 amino acids. This CDR3 is CSARVASSGNPDTQYF. For the CDR3, the DNA is TGCAGTGCTAGAGTCGCGTCTAGCGGGAATCCAGATACGCAGTATTTT.